This T cell receptor (beta chain) emerged from a study of blood T cell repertoires in COVID-19 (dated by TCRdb to the early 2020s). The study in broad terms: Collaborator samples came from the United States, Italy and Spain and covered acute and convalescent phases of COVID-19. The prospective study material was composed of cDNA or gDNA derived from T cells, B-cell-depleted T cells, or PBMCs. Subjects who had been exposed to COVID-19, were actively infected with it, or had recovered from it provided the deeply sampled blood TCRbeta repertoires that made up the dataset. The repertoires were released in a freely available public database intended as a resource for research on the immune response to SARS-CoV-2. The samples were drawn from the first 160 participants of the ongoing ImmuneRACE study and from 950 to 1,500 subjects provided by 6 global collaborators. Sample metadata almost always included a de-identified subject ID, COVID-19 status, age in years and sex. HLA class I and class II types, where available, came from metadata supplied by the sample provider rather than from assay-based typing. Overall results and qualifications from the work: The amount of clinical and demographic metadata varied by source and participant and was provided uncurated.

The immunoSEQ Assay, a bias-controlled multiplex PCR, was used to amplify TCRbeta CDR3 regions from genomic DNA. The original methods were these. The number of nucleated cells in each sample was estimated from the amplification of reference gene primers within the assay. To quantify the absolute abundance of each unique TCRbeta CDR3 rearrangement, sequence reads were collapsed and filtered. For each sample, productive Simpson clonality was calculated as the square root of Simpson's diversity index across productive rearrangements. What TCRdb holds here is the immuneACCESS table cut down to in-frame rearrangements. Part of the clones is not present; checked against another copy, under half of the missing clones reflect an unresolved V gene, and the others are unexplained. That table furnishes V, J and clone size, whereas the DNA furnished D and trimming. The sample contains roughly 190,000 clones, 84% of them found a single time. Of the sample, roughly 15% falls within the top ten clones.

V is pared back by 5 bases and J by 7 bases, with 17 bases lying between the germline termini. As encoded in the germline V gene (reference sequence), CDR1 is MNHEY while CDR2 is SMNVEV. The CDR3, cysteine through phenylalanine, is 14 amino acids long. CDR3 DNA is the only sequence kept; it has 42 bases, read in frame from the first base. One collaborating source in Seattle enrolled patients while the patients were actively infected and followed the patients over time throughout the course of disease. Each collaborating institution followed its own protocols to collect whole blood in K2EDTA tubes. For TCRbeta analysis, collaborators shipped samples in one of three forms: frozen whole blood, isolated PBMCs, or DNA extracted from either of those sample types. As to this clone: It has no known antigen specificity. Base qualities are not recorded, but no much larger clone differs from it by a single base.

The sequencing sample was made of peripheral blood. This clonotype was sampled from an older woman with COVID-19, enrolled during active disease. The chain is made from TRBV27 and TRBJ1-2; the D gene is perhaps TRBD1, from 6 matching bases. The DNA sequence follows: TGTGCCAGCAGTCAATCACAGGGAATACTTGGCTACACCTTC. This encodes CASSQSQGILGYTF.